One sample yielded the 24 T cell receptor beta chains listed below, sequenced in a study of T-cell memory formation after mild COVID-19. Each CDR3 protein gets one entry after TCRdb re-called the 5' RACE reads with MiXCR. The table shows about 200,000 distinct CDR3 sequences, with over 7.5% occurring only once. The sequencing input was PBMCs or a T cell subset sorted from them (not recorded which). These receptors were obtained from a young man who had mild COVID-19 (a few samples of this study predate the infection). Cell type and time point are not known.

The V and J genes are TRBV7-9 and TRBJ2-2; 11 nucleotides agree with TRBD1. V dropped 5 bases and J dropped 4; count of bases not matched to a gene: 6. This CDR3 comprises 16 residues. Germline V gives CDR1 SEHNR, CDR2 FQNEAQ (reference sequence). The CDR3 is CASSPWDRGVTGELFF. The CDR3 bases are TGTGCCAGCAGCCCCTGGGACAGGGGGGTCACCGGGGAGCTGTTTTTT.

This clonotype came up many times. The chain combines TRBV5-1 with TRBJ2-1; D gene ambiguous. V shed 0 bases and J shed 7 bases, with 11 bases lying between them. Looked up from germline, CDR1 is SGHRS and CDR2 is YFSETQ. The CDR3 has 14 amino acids. In DNA form, the CDR3 reads TGCGCCAGCAGCTTGGCGAGACGTCATAATGAGCAGTTCTTC. This gives the protein CASSLARRHNEQFF.

This clonotype was counted ten times or more. V gene TRBV5-6 combines with J gene TRBJ2-1; D not resolved. CDR1 is SGHDT, CDR2 YYEEEE, per germline. V was cut by 4 bases and J by 5 bases, with 7 bases left in between. CDR3 length equals 12 residues. The CDR3: CASSVDHNEQFF. CDR3 in DNA: TGTGCCAGCAGCGTCGACCACAATGAGCAGTTCTTC. The entire variable domain, with the rest obtained from reference TRBV5-6 and TRBJ2-1, is as follows: DAGVTQSPTHLIKTRGQQVTLRCSPKSGHDTVSWYQQALGQGPQFIFQYYEEEERQRGNFPDRFSGHQFPNYSSELNVNALLLGDSALYLCASSVDHNEQFFGPGTRLTVL.

This clonotype was counted a few times. The gene calls are TRBV7-8 and TRBJ1-2, with 7 bases identical to TRBD1. The CDR3 runs to 13 residues. The V gene end was trimmed by 6 bases and the J gene end by 5 bases; junction bases not matched to a gene: 6. Germline V CDR1 and CDR2: SGHVS, FQNEAQ. The CDR3 DNA reads as TGTGCCAGCAGTGTAGGGGGCTGGTATGGCTACACCTTC. It specifies CASSVGGWYGYTF.

V is TRBV4-1 and J is TRBJ2-3; D is uncertain. This CDR3 is built from 16 residues. CDR1 is MGHRA and CDR2 is YSYEKL in the germline V gene. Deletions cut 2 bases from V and 0 bases from J, with 12 bases between. CDR3 coding DNA: TGCGCCAGCAGCCAACTTGATCTCTTTAGCACAGATACGCAGTATTTT. This codes for CASSQLDLFSTDTQYF.

This clonotype was observed many times. The CDR3 nucleotides read TGTGCCAGCAGGATAGGACAGGGGGCGTTTGCCGGGGAGCTGTTTTTT. This translates into CASRIGQGAFAGELFF. This sequence joins TRBV12-3 or TRBV12-4 and TRBJ2-2; 11 bases align to TRBD1. This CDR3 contains 16 residues. Unmatched junction bases numbered 9, after V lost 6 bases and J lost 6 bases.

This clonotype has only one observation. This chain links TRBV19 with TRBJ2-5; 7 bases are a match to TRBD2. Per the germline V gene, CDR1 is LNHDA and CDR2 is SQIVND (reference sequence). The CDR3 is 15 residues long. V shed 3 bases, J shed 4 bases, and the junction held 8 bases outside the gene matches. The CDR3 DNA is TGTGCCAGTAGTATGGGTCAACCGGGGGGAGAGACCCAGTACTTC. It is translated as CASSMGQPGGETQYF.

This clonotype has a handful of counts. The gene calls are TRBV4-1 and TRBJ2-5; 9 bases fit TRBD1. CDR1 is MGHRA and CDR2 is YSYEKL in the germline V gene. The V segment lost 1 base and the J segment 0 bases; nucleotides outside the gene matches: 3. The CDR3 sequence is 16 residues long. The DNA for the CDR3 is TGCGCCAGCAGCCAAGGCGACAGGGGGTACCAAGAGACCCAGTACTTC. Translation: CASSQGDRGYQETQYF.

The rearrangement uses TRBV7-9 and TRBJ2-3, with D maybe TRBD2 (6 bases). Germline V gene lookup returns CDR1 SEHNR and CDR2 FQNEAQ (reference sequence). V lost 5 bases and J 3 bases, leaving 18 bases between the germline ends. This CDR3 comprises 16 residues. The CDR3 DNA is TGTGCCAGCAGCCCGGGGGACTTCCGTTTAACAGATACGCAGTATTTT. Its protein product is CASSPGDFRLTDTQYF.

The chain uses TRBV29-1 and TRBJ2-3; 9 bases are shared with TRBD1. V lost 6 bases and J lost 4; bases outside the gene matches: 11. The CDR3 has 15 residues. From germline, CDR1 is SQVTM and CDR2 ANQGSEA. Written as DNA, the CDR3 is TGCAGCGTGGATATAGGACAGGGGAGGCCAGATACGCAGTATTTT. Encoded protein: CSVDIGQGRPDTQYF.

In this sample, this clonotype turned up a few times. This sequence joins TRBV19 and TRBJ2-2; 7 bases are shared with TRBD1. Trimming removed 5 bases from V and 4 bases from J; junction bases left unmatched: 10. The V gene's germline CDR1 is LNHDA and CDR2 SQIVND (reference sequence). The CDR3 length is 16 residues. CDR3 protein: CASSLRRQGFTGELFF. DNA for the CDR3: TGTGCCAGTAGTCTCCGCCGACAGGGATTCACCGGGGAGCTGTTTTTT.

This clonotype was seen many times. The gene calls are TRBV5-1 and TRBJ1-1; the D is unclear. The germline gives CDR1 SGHRS, CDR2 YFSETQ. The CDR3 runs 13 residues. The germline V and J ends were trimmed by 0 bases and 2 bases, with 5 bases remaining between them. For the CDR3, the DNA is TGCGCCAGCAGCTTGGAGTTAAACACTGAAGCTTTCTTT. This codes for CASSLELNTEAFF.

The rearrangement links TRBV7-6 to TRBJ2-1; the D call may be TRBD1 or TRBD2 (6 bases each). V dropped 2 bases and J dropped 5 bases, with 16 bases sitting between them. Germline CDR1 is SGHVS and CDR2 is FNYEAQ. This CDR3 region has 16 residues. CDR3 nucleotides: TGTGCCAGCAGCTTACAGTTGAGGGGGGAAGACAATGAGCAGTTCTTC. This codes for CASSLQLRGEDNEQFF.

The chain joins TRBV9 to TRBJ2-3; TRBD2 matches at 7 bases. V shed 3 bases and J 5 bases; nucleotides not matched to a gene: 6. The CDR3 runs to 14 residues. Germline CDR1 reads SGDLS; CDR2 reads YYNGEE. CDR3 sequence reads: CASSALGGIDTQYF. CDR3 coding DNA: TGTGCCAGCAGCGCGTTGGGGGGGATAGATACGCAGTATTTT.

This clonotype turned up a few times. The rearrangement joins TRBV7-2 to TRBJ2-3; the D gene is possibly TRBD2 (6 bases). V was cut by 10 bases and J by 1 base, with 12 bases left in between. CDR1 SGHTA and CDR2 FQGNSA come from the germline V gene. This CDR3 has 13 residues. CDR3 region: CAIRGSGTDTQYF. The DNA for the CDR3 is TGTGCCATTCGGGGGTCCGGCACAGATACGCAGTATTTT.

This clonotype was counted at least ten times. The rearrangement joins TRBV7-9 to TRBJ1-2; the D is unclear. The CDR3 runs 13 residues. Germline lookup yields CDR1 SEHNR and CDR2 FQNEAQ (reference sequence). Trimming left V 5 bases short and J 3 bases short, with 10 bases between. The CDR3 sequence is CASSRGPHYGYTF. The CDR3 coding sequence is TGTGCCAGCAGCCGCGGGCCCCACTATGGCTACACCTTC.

V gene TRBV4-3 combines with J gene TRBJ1-2; 7 positions agree with TRBD1. Per the germline V gene, CDR1 is LGHNA and CDR2 is YSLEER. V lost 2 bases and J lost 2; bases outside the gene matches: 5. CDR3 length equals 15 residues. Here the CDR3 reads CASSQHTTGNYGYTF. CDR3 in DNA: TGCGCCAGCAGCCAACATACGACAGGGAACTATGGCTACACCTTC.

The genes are TRBV4-2 and TRBJ2-5; 10 nucleotides agree with TRBD2. Germline trimming cut 1 base from V and 4 bases from J; bases unmatched to any gene: 6. The germline CDR1 and CDR2 sequences are LGHNA and YNFKEQ. The CDR3 extends over 16 amino acids. The CDR3 region has the DNA TGTGCCAGCAGCCAAGTGAGCGGGGGGGCGTCAGAGACCCAGTACTTC. Translating it yields CASSQVSGGASETQYF.

The genes are TRBV6-2 or TRBV6-3 and TRBJ2-7; a weak D match, TRBD1 (8 bases). V was shortened by 2 bases and J by 3 bases, with 14 bases between the two germline ends. The CDR3 runs 15 residues. Germline CDR1 and CDR2: MNHEY and SVGEGT. The CDR3 nucleotides are TGTGCCAGCAGTTACGGGACAGGCGGGAGCTACGAGCAGTACTTC. It specifies CASSYGTGGSYEQYF.

For this clonotype: A junction end diverges from the germline sequence, so it may reflect a read error. The chain carries TRBV9 and TRBJ1-1; perhaps TRBD1 as D (6 bases). In germline, CDR1 is SGDLS, CDR2 YYNGEE. This CDR3 spans 13 amino acids. CDR3 nucleotide sequence: TGTGACAGCAGCGTAGAGGGGGGGAGGTTAGCTTTCTTT. Translating it yields CDSSVEGGRLAFF.

This clonotype turned up a few times. The chain employs TRBV12-3 or TRBV12-4 and TRBJ2-3; TRBD2 matches 8 bases. This CDR3 region has 12 residues. V lost 6 bases and J lost 8; bases outside the gene matches: 4. In DNA form, the CDR3 reads TGTGCCAGCAGCCCAAGCGGGGGTACGCAGTATTTT. It encodes CASSPSGGTQYF.

This chain links TRBV23-1 with TRBJ2-2; possible D gene TRBD1, 6 bases. TRBV23-1 is annotated as an ORF whose role is uncertain. V lost 9 bases and J lost 7, with 27 bases in between. The CDR3 sequence is 17 residues long. The CDR3 spells CARKGVTPCRDSGELFF. CDR3 DNA sequence: TGCGCCAGAAAGGGGGTTACCCCCTGTAGAGACAGCGGGGAGCTGTTTTTT.

J is TRBJ2-1 and V is TRBV7-2; 7 nucleotides match TRBD2. This CDR3 comprises 13 residues. Looked up from germline, CDR1 is SGHTA and CDR2 is FQGNSA. J lost 6 bases, V lost 6 bases, and 5 bases had no gene match. This CDR3 reads CASRVRGGNEQFF. The DNA for the CDR3 is TGTGCCAGCAGGGTCCGCGGGGGCAATGAGCAGTTCTTC.

V usage is TRBV6-2 or TRBV6-3 and J usage is TRBJ2-3; 13 bases are shared with TRBD2. V lost 2 bases and J lost 4; bases outside the gene matches: 3. Germline values: CDR1 MNHEY, CDR2 SVGEGT. There are 16 residues in the CDR3. Here the CDR3 DNA reads TGTGCCAGCAGTTACGGACTAGCGGGGGATCCAGATACGCAGTATTTT. Translating gives CASSYGLAGDPDTQYF.